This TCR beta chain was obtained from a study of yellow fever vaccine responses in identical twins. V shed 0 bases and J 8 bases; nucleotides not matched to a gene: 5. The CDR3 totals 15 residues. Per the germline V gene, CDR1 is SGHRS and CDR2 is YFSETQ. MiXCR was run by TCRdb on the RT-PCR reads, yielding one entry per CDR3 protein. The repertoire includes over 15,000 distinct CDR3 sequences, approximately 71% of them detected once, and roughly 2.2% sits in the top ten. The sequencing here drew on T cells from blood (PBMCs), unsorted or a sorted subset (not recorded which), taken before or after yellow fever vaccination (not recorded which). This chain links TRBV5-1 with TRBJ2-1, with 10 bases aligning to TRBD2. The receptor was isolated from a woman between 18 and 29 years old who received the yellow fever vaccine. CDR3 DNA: TGCGCCAGCAGCTTGGCCCCAGCGGGAGGGGATGAGCAGTTCTTC. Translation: CASSLAPAGGDEQFF.